This T cell receptor (beta chain) was obtained from a study of T cells after yellow fever vaccination. Study-level background: Fractions of limited cellularity were prepared by means of SMART-Seq v4 Ultra Low Input. Study conclusions and caveats: The bulk population could contribute abundant contaminating clonotypes to FACS-sorted repertoires. Some clonotypes, a small share, were shared between CD4 and CD8 compartments.

The study made its TCR cDNA through 5'RACE template switching. That step introduced a universal primer site along with UMIs. TCRdb ran MiXCR on the 5' RACE reads and lists one entry per CDR3 protein. The sample has 250,000 to 400,000 distinct CDR3 sequences, 4.1% seen once. The ends were cut back, 4 bases at V and 7 bases at J, with 7 bases in the middle. The CDR3 is 12 amino acids. This clonotype was seen ten or more times. Its antigen is unidentified. V and J are TRBV12-3 or TRBV12-4 and TRBJ2-2, with no clear D. Sample: PBMCs, taken 5 days after the yellow fever booster vaccination. This receptor was obtained from a man between 18 and 29 years old who received the YFV17D yellow fever vaccine. The DNA of the CDR3 is TGTGCCAGCAGTTCTCCCGGCGGGGAGCTGTTTTTT. This sequence encodes CASSSPGGELFF.